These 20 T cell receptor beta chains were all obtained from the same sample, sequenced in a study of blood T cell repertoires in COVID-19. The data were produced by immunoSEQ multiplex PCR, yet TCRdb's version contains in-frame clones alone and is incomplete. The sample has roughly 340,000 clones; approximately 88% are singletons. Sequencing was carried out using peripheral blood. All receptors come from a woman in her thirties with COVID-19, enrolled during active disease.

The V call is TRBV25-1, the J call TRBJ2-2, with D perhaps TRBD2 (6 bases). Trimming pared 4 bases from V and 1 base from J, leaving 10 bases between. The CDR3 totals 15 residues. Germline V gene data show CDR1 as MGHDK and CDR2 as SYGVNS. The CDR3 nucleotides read TGTGCCAGCAGTGTTCGGGAGCTGAACACCGGGGAGCTGTTTTTT. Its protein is CASSVRELNTGELFF.

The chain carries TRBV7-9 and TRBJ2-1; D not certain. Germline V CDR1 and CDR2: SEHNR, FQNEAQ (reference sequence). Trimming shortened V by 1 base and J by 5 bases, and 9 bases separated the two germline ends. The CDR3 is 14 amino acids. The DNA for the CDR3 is TGTGCCAGCAGCTTAGATCTAGATAACAATGAGCAGTTCTTC. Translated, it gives CASSLDLDNNEQFF.

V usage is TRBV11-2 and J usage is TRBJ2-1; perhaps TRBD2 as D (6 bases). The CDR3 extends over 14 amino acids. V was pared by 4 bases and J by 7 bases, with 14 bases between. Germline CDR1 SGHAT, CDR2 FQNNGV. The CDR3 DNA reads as TGTGCCAGCAGCTCCCAGCGGGTGACGAATGAGCAGTTCTTC. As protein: CASSSQRVTNEQFF.

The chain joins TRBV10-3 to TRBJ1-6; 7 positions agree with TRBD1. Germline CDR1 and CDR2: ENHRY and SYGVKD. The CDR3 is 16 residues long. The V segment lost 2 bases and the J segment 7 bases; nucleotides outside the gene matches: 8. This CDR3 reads CAISEVLGGDNSPLHF. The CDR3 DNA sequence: TGTGCCATCAGTGAGGTTTTAGGGGGCGACAATTCACCCCTCCACTTT.

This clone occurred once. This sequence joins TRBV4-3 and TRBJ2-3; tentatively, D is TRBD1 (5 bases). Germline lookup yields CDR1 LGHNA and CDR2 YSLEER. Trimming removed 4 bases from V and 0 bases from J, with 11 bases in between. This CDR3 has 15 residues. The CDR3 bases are TGCGCCAGCAGCCGAAAGACAGCCAGCACAGATACGCAGTATTTT. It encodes CASSRKTASTDTQYF.

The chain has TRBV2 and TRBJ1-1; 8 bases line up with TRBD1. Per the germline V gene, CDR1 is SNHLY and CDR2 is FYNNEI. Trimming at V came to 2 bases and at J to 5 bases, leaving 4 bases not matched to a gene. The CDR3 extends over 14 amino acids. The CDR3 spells CASSESQGATEAFF. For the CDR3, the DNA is TGTGCCAGCAGTGAATCTCAGGGGGCAACTGAAGCTTTCTTT.

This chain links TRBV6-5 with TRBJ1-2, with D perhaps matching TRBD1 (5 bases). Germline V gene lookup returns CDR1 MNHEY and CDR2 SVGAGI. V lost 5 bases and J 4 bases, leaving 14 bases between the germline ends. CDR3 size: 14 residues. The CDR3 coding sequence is TGTGCCAGCAGTACCCAGGGAGGGCTCTATGGCTACACCTTC. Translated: CASSTQGGLYGYTF.

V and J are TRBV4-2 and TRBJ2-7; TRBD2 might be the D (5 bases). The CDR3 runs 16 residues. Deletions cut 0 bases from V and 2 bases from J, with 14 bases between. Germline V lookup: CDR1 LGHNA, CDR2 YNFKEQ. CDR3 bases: TGTGCCAGCAGCCAAGAAGTTTTGCGGGCGGCCTACGAGCAGTACTTC. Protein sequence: CASSQEVLRAAYEQYF.

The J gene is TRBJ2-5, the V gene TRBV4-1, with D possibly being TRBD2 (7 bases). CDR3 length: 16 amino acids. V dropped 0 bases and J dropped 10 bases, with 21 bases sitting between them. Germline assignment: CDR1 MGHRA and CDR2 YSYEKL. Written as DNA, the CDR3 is TGCGCCAGCAGCCAAGAGGGGGCGGGAGCCGGGGGGAGCCAGTACTTC. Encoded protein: CASSQEGAGAGGSQYF.

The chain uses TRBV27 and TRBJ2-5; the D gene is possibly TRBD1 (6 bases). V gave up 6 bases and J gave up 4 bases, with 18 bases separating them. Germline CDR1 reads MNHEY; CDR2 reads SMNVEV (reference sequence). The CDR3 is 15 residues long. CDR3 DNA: TGTGCCAGCAGCCCGAACAGGGATAGGGGAGAGACCCAGTACTTC. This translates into CASSPNRDRGETQYF.

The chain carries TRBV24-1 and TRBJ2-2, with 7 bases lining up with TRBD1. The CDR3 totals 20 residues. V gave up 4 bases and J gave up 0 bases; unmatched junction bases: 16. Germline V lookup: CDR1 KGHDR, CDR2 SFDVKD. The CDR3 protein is CATSDPTRTGPIANTGELFF. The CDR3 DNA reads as TGTGCCACCAGTGACCCCACTAGGACAGGACCCATCGCGAACACCGGGGAGCTGTTTTTT.

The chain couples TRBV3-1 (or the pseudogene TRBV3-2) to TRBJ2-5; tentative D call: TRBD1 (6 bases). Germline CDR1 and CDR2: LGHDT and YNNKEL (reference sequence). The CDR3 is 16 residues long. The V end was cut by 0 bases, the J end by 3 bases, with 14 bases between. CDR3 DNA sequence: TGTGCCAGCAGCCAAGACCTATGGACAGAGGAAGAGACCCAGTACTTC. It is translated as CASSQDLWTEEETQYF.

CDR3 nucleotide sequence: TGTGCCAGTAGTATCGTTGGACAGGGGAGAGGGGGCTACACCTTC. This codes for CASSIVGQGRGGYTF. The V and J genes are TRBV19 and TRBJ1-2, with 9 bases lining up with TRBD1. The CDR3 totals 15 residues. V shed 3 bases and J 8 bases; nucleotides not matched to a gene: 10. Germline V lookup: CDR1 LNHDA, CDR2 SQIVND (reference sequence).

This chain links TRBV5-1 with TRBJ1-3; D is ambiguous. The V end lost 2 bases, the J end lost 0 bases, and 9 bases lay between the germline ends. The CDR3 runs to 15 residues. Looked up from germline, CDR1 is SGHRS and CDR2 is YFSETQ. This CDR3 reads CASSFGDYSGNTIYF. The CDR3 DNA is TGCGCCAGCAGCTTCGGGGATTACTCTGGAAACACCATATATTTT.

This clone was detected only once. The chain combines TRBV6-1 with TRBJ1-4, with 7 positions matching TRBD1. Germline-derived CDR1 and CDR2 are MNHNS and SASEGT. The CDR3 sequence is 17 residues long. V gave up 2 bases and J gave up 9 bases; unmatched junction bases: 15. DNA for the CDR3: TGTGCCAGCAGTGAATTTAGGGACAGATCCCGGGCCCAAAAACTGTTTTTT. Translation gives CASSEFRDRSRAQKLFF.

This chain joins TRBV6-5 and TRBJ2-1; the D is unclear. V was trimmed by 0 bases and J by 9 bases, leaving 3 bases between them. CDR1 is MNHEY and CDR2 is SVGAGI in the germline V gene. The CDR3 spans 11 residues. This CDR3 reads CASSYSSEQFF. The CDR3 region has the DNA TGTGCCAGCAGTTACTCTAGTGAGCAGTTCTTC.

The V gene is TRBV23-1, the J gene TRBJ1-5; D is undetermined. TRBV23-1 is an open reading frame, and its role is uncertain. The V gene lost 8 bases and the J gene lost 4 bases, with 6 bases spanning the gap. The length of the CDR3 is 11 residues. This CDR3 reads CASPGNQPQHF. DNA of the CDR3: TGCGCCAGCCCGGGGAATCAGCCCCAGCATTTT.

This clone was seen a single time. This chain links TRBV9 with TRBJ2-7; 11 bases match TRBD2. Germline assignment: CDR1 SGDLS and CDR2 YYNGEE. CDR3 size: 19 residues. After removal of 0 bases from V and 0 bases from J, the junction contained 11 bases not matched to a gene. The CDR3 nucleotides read TGTGCCAGCAGCGTAGGTATAGCGTGGGGGACTAGCGGCTCCTACGAGCAGTACTTC. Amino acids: CASSVGIAWGTSGSYEQYF.

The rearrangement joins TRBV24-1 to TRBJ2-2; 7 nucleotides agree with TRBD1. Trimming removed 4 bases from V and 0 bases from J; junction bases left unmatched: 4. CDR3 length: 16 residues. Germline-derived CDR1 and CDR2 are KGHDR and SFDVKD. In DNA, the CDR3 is TGTGCCACCAGTGAGCCCGGGACAGCGAACACCGGGGAGCTGTTTTTT. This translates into CATSEPGTANTGELFF.

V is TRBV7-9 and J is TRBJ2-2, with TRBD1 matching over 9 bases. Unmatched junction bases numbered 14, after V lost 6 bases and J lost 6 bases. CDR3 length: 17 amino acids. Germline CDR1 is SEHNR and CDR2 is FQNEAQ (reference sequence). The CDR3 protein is CASRKRGDRAWSGELFF. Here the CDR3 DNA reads TGTGCCAGCAGAAAAAGGGGGGACAGGGCATGGTCCGGGGAGCTGTTTTTT.